The 7 T cell receptor beta chains reported below all come from one sample, sequenced in a study of CD8+CD57+ T cells in acquired aplastic anemia. In patients chosen for sequencing, flow cytometry had shown CD8+CD57+ cell expansion. CDR3 and TCR beta VDJ profiling relied on genomic DNA as the template. TCRdb used MiXCR to reprocess the reads, holding one entry per CDR3 protein. This table has about 160,000 distinct CDR3 sequences, roughly 45% appearing once. Input material: sorted CD4+, CD8+, or CD8+CD57+ T cells (not recorded which) from PBMCs. All receptors derive from a human donor with aplastic anemia.

This clonotype was seen repeatedly, ten times or more. The V and J genes are TRBV11-2 and TRBJ2-5; D is unresolved. There are 12 residues in the CDR3. The germline gives CDR1 SGHAT, CDR2 FQNNGV. The ends were cut back, 2 bases at V and 6 bases at J, with 7 bases in the middle. In DNA form, the CDR3 reads TGTGCCAGCAGCTTAAACTACCAGACCCAGTACTTC. It is translated as CASSLNYQTQYF.

Many counts were recorded for this clonotype. The chain carries TRBV7-9 and TRBJ1-2; the D gene is possibly TRBD1 (5 bases). The germline V and J ends were trimmed by 5 bases and 3 bases, with 13 bases remaining between them. This CDR3 is 14 amino acids long. Per the germline V gene, CDR1 is SEHNR and CDR2 is FQNEAQ (reference sequence). DNA for the CDR3: TGTGCCAGCAGCCCAGGGCGGGGTGACTATGGCTACACCTTC. Its translation is CASSPGRGDYGYTF.

This clonotype was seen only a few times. V is TRBV10-3 and J is TRBJ1-6, with 10 bases matching TRBD1. Trimming removed 6 bases from V and 9 bases from J; junction bases left unmatched: 5. This CDR3 is built from 14 residues. Germline V lookup: CDR1 ENHRY, CDR2 SYGVKD. The CDR3 coding sequence is TGTGCCATCAGCGCTGGGGACAGGGGTTCACCCCTCCACTTT. Protein product: CAISAGDRGSPLHF.

V is TRBV10-3 and J is TRBJ2-7, with D possibly TRBD2 on 6 matching bases. The V end was cut by 10 bases, the J end by 0 bases, with 16 bases between. Per the germline V gene, CDR1 is ENHRY and CDR2 is SYGVKD. The CDR3 runs 14 residues. This chain's CDR3 is CASRLGGFSYEQYF. The CDR3 nucleotides are TGTGCCAGCAGACTGGGGGGATTCTCCTACGAGCAGTACTTC.

This clonotype was observed many times. The CDR3 spells CASSFGQFSGNTIYF. DNA of the CDR3: TGTGCCAGCAGTTTCGGACAGTTCTCTGGAAACACCATATATTTT. This sequence joins TRBV12-3 or TRBV12-4 and TRBJ1-3, with a possible D match to TRBD1 (6 bases). The CDR3 is 15 amino acids. The V end lost 3 bases, the J end lost 0 bases, and 9 bases lay between the germline ends.

On this clonotype itself: A much larger clonotype is one base distant, so this may be a read error. The CDR3 region has the DNA TGTGCCAGCAGTGCTTACACTGTAGCTTTCTTT. It is translated as CASSAYTVAFF. The V call is TRBV6-6, the J call TRBJ1-1, with no clear D. From germline, CDR1 is MNHNY and CDR2 SVGAGI (reference sequence). The CDR3 has 11 residues.

This chain links TRBV11-2 with TRBJ1-2, with D possibly matching TRBD1 (5 bases). The CDR3 is 14 residues long. V was shortened by 7 bases and J by 3 bases, with 15 bases between the two germline ends. CDR1 and CDR2 (germline): SGHAT, FQNNGV. CDR3 amino acids: CASTPDGRDYGYTF. For the CDR3, the DNA is TGTGCCAGCACCCCCGACGGCAGGGACTATGGCTACACCTTC.